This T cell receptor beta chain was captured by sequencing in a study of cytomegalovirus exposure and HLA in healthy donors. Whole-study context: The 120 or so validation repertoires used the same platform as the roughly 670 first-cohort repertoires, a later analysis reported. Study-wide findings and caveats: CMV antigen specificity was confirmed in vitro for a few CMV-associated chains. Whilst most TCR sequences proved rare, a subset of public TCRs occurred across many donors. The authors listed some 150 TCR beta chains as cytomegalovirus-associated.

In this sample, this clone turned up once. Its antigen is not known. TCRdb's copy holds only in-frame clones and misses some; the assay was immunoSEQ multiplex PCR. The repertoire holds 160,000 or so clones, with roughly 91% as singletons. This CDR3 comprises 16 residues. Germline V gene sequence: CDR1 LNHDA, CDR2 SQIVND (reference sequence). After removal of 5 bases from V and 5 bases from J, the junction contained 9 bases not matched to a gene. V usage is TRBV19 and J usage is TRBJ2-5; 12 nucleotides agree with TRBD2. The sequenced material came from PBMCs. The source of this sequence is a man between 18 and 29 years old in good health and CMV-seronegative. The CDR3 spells CASSEASGRAKETQYF. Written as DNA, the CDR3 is TGTGCCAGTAGTGAGGCTAGCGGGAGGGCCAAGGAGACCCAGTACTTC.